These 21 T cell receptor beta chains originate from one sample sequenced in a study of blood T cell repertoires in COVID-19. Libraries were prepared by immunoSEQ multiplex PCR; TCRdb keeps only in-frame clonotypes and omits some of them. The sample has a few hundred thousand clones; over 80% are singletons. Specimen: PBMCs or T cells enriched from blood (not recorded which). The receptors derive from a man aged 25-45 years who had recovered from COVID-19.

This clone is a singleton in its sample. The rearrangement links TRBV12-3 or TRBV12-4 to TRBJ1-1; no firm D call. The CDR3 runs 13 residues. V lost 6 bases, J lost 3 bases, and 11 bases lay in between. In nucleotides, the CDR3 is TGTGCCAGCAGCCCCCTCCGTTACACTGAAGCTTTCTTT. It is translated as CASSPLRYTEAFF.

The V and J genes are TRBV27 and TRBJ2-5, with 9 bases lining up with TRBD1. V lost 6 bases and J lost 5; bases outside the gene matches: 7. This CDR3 spans 14 amino acids. From germline, CDR1 is MNHEY and CDR2 SMNVEV (reference sequence). The DNA of the CDR3 is TGTGCCAGCAGACGAACCGACAGGGGGGAGACCCAGTACTTC. It is translated as CASRRTDRGETQYF.

V is TRBV14 and J is TRBJ2-1; 7 bases match TRBD2. The length of the CDR3 is 16 residues. Germline V CDR1 and CDR2: SGHDN, FVKESK. Trimming took 0 bases from V and 0 from J; bases not matched to a gene: 2. The DNA of the CDR3 is TGTGCCAGCAGCCAAGATGGGGGGGTCTCCTACAATGAGCAGTTCTTC. The encoded protein is CASSQDGGVSYNEQFF.

The rearrangement links TRBV4-1 to TRBJ1-5; 8 bases line up with TRBD1. Trimming removed 4 bases from V and 7 bases from J; junction bases left unmatched: 6. Germline CDR1 reads MGHRA; CDR2 reads YSYEKL. The CDR3 consists of 14 residues. The CDR3 spells CASSRETGEQPQHF. The DNA for the CDR3 is TGCGCCAGCAGCCGGGAGACAGGGGAACAGCCCCAGCATTTT.

V and J are TRBV19 and TRBJ1-2, with D possibly TRBD1 on 6 matching bases. V shed 3 bases and J shed 4 bases, with 21 bases lying between them. CDR1 is LNHDA and CDR2 is SQIVND in the germline V gene (reference sequence). The CDR3 consists of 17 residues. CDR3 DNA: TGTGCCAGTAGTATTACCTCGACCACAGGGTTGGGCTATGGCTACACCTTC. The encoded protein is CASSITSTTGLGYGYTF.

The chain is built from TRBV27 and TRBJ2-3; possibly TRBD2 for D (5 bases). CDR1 and CDR2 (germline): MNHEY, SMNVEV (reference sequence). The CDR3 loop spans 15 amino acids. With 6 bases removed from V and 3 bases from J, the gap between germline ends came to 16 bases. Here the CDR3 reads CASRSLQERTDTQYF. In DNA form, the CDR3 reads TGTGCCAGCAGGTCCCTCCAGGAGCGGACAGATACGCAGTATTTT.

The chain uses TRBV28 and TRBJ2-1; 7 bases match TRBD1. With 2 bases clipped from V and 6 bases from J, the junction kept 13 bases outside the gene matches. This CDR3 is 17 amino acids long. Germline V gives CDR1 MDHEN, CDR2 SYDVKM. CDR3 sequence reads: CASSLGSFDRVSNEQFF. The CDR3 bases are TGTGCCAGCAGTTTAGGTTCCTTCGACAGGGTGAGCAATGAGCAGTTCTTC.

The DNA of the CDR3 is TGTGCCACCAGTGATTTGCTTCCGGGACAGGGGAACGAGCAGTACTTC. Translated: CATSDLLPGQGNEQYF. The V call is TRBV24-1, the J call TRBJ2-7, with TRBD1 matching over 10 bases. V lost 0 bases and J lost 5; bases outside the gene matches: 6. The CDR3 sequence is 16 residues long. Germline CDR1 and CDR2: KGHDR and SFDVKD.

J is TRBJ2-5 and V is TRBV24-1; 9 bases are a match to TRBD1. Germline assignment: CDR1 KGHDR and CDR2 SFDVKD. V dropped 4 bases and J dropped 7; count of bases not matched to a gene: 6. The CDR3 is 14 residues long. CDR3 sequence reads: CATSDPGQGGTQYF. CDR3 nucleotide sequence: TGTGCCACCAGTGACCCGGGACAGGGCGGGACCCAGTACTTC.

This clone showed up just once. The CDR3 nucleotides read TGTGCCACCAGCAGAGATGGACAGGGGATGAATGAGCAGTTCTTC. This encodes CATSRDGQGMNEQFF. The gene calls are TRBV15 and TRBJ2-1, with TRBD1 matching over 9 bases. The J segment lost 7 bases and the V segment lost 0 bases, leaving 4 bases of the junction unmatched. The germline V gene has CDR1 LNHNV and CDR2 YYDKDF (reference sequence). The CDR3 is 15 amino acids.

The gene calls are TRBV7-2 and TRBJ2-7, with 9 bases lining up with TRBD1. The V gene end was trimmed by 6 bases and the J gene end by 3 bases; junction bases not matched to a gene: 9. CDR1 is SGHTA, CDR2 FQGNSA, per germline. The CDR3 is 15 amino acids. This chain's CDR3 is CASSFDRGSYYEQYF. The CDR3 DNA is TGTGCCAGCAGTTTTGACAGGGGGAGTTACTACGAGCAGTACTTC.

This clone was recorded only once. This sample also contains other DNA sequences that code for the same CDR3. This chain links TRBV4-3 with TRBJ1-3, with D possibly being TRBD1 (5 bases). Per the germline V gene, CDR1 is LGHNA and CDR2 is YSLEER. This CDR3 spans 16 amino acids. Trimming cost V 0 bases and J 2 bases, with 11 bases left between them. In nucleotides, the CDR3 is TGCGCCAGCAGCCAAGATCGAACAGGCACTGGAAACACCATATATTTT. This sequence encodes CASSQDRTGTGNTIYF.

The rearrangement joins TRBV30 to TRBJ1-6; D is unclear. Germline loops: CDR1 GTSNPN, CDR2 SVGIG (reference sequence). V was shortened by 0 bases and J by 5 bases, with 11 bases between the two germline ends. The CDR3 has 15 residues. This CDR3 reads CAWSVEGTDNSPLHF. The CDR3 DNA reads as TGTGCCTGGAGTGTTGAGGGAACGGATAATTCACCCCTCCACTTT.

V usage is TRBV25-1 and J usage is TRBJ2-3, with 8 bases aligning to TRBD1. Germline CDR1 is MGHDK and CDR2 is SYGVNS. This CDR3 contains 17 residues. After removal of 4 bases from V and 3 bases from J, the junction contained 12 bases not matched to a gene. The CDR3: CASSGGRQGSGTDTQYF. The CDR3 DNA follows: TGTGCCAGCAGTGGAGGAAGACAGGGGTCGGGTACAGATACGCAGTATTTT.

This clone has just a few counts. The chain links TRBV6-5 to TRBJ1-3, with TRBD1 matching 7 bases. The CDR3 contains 16 residues. Germline CDR1 MNHEY, CDR2 SVGAGI. V shed 2 bases, J shed 0 bases, and the junction held 4 bases outside the gene matches. The CDR3: CASSYRQGSSGNTIYF. The CDR3 DNA reads TGTGCCAGCAGTTACCGACAGGGAAGCTCTGGAAACACCATATATTTT.

The chain carries TRBV4-1 and TRBJ2-5; TRBD2 is a possible D gene (6 bases). The CDR3 totals 13 residues. Trimming cost V 3 bases and J 5 bases, with 10 bases left between them. Germline CDR1 MGHRA, CDR2 YSYEKL. The DNA of the CDR3 is TGCGCCAGCAGCCAGGGAGGAGGGGAGACCCAGTACTTC. It is translated as CASSQGGGETQYF.

The chain recombines TRBV11-2 with TRBJ2-7, with 12 bases that match TRBD2. Germline assignment: CDR1 SGHAT and CDR2 FQNNGV. V shed 2 bases, J shed 4 bases, and the junction held 9 bases outside the gene matches. CDR3 length: 17 amino acids. CDR3 nucleotide sequence: TGTGCCAGCAGCTTAACCCTGACTAGCGGGAGTACTTACGAGCAGTACTTC. The encoded protein is CASSLTLTSGSTYEQYF.

This clone has only one observation. The chain recombines TRBV7-9 with TRBJ2-3; TRBD2 matches 11 bases. CDR1 is SEHNR, CDR2 FQNEAQ, per germline (reference sequence). This CDR3 region has 16 residues. The V and J ends lost 5 bases and 2 bases, in that order; junction bases with no gene match: 6. This CDR3 is CASSPRLAGYTDTQYF. CDR3 in DNA: TGTGCCAGCAGCCCCCGACTAGCGGGGTACACAGATACGCAGTATTTT. Full variable domain (rest looked up from reference TRBV7-9 and TRBJ2-3): DTGVSQNPRHKITKRGQNVTFRCDPISEHNRLYWYRQTLGQGPEFLTYFQNEAQLEKSRLLSDRFSAERPKGSFSTLEIQRTEQGDSAMYLCASSPRLAGYTDTQYFGPGTRLTVL.

The chain couples TRBV20-1 to TRBJ2-7; 10 nucleotides line up with TRBD2. Per germline, CDR1 DFQATT and CDR2 SNEGSKA (reference sequence). This CDR3 contains 20 residues. The junction had 23 bases not matched to a gene; V was cut back by 3 bases and J by 3 bases. For the CDR3, the DNA is TGCAGTGCTAGTCGCGGGGCGGGGCTAGCGGGAGTTCTTACGGGCTACGAGCAGTACTTC. Translated, it gives CSASRGAGLAGVLTGYEQYF.

V is TRBV6-2 or TRBV6-3 and J is TRBJ2-3; TRBD2 matches 8 bases. CDR1 and CDR2 from the germline V gene are MNHEY and SVGEGT. The CDR3 consists of 16 residues. V shed 2 bases and J 5 bases; nucleotides not matched to a gene: 9. The CDR3 DNA is TGTGCCAGCAGTTACCGTGGCGGGGGGCGTGTAGATACGCAGTATTTT. Amino acids: CASSYRGGGRVDTQYF.

CDR3 residues: CAREGSTSASSYNEQFF. CDR3 coding DNA: TGTGCCAGAGAGGGTAGTACGAGCGCAAGCTCCTACAATGAGCAGTTCTTC. The chain recombines TRBV21-1 with TRBJ2-1; the table names TRBD2, a call not compared with the DNA. TRBV21-1 is designated a pseudogene. The CDR3 has 17 residues.